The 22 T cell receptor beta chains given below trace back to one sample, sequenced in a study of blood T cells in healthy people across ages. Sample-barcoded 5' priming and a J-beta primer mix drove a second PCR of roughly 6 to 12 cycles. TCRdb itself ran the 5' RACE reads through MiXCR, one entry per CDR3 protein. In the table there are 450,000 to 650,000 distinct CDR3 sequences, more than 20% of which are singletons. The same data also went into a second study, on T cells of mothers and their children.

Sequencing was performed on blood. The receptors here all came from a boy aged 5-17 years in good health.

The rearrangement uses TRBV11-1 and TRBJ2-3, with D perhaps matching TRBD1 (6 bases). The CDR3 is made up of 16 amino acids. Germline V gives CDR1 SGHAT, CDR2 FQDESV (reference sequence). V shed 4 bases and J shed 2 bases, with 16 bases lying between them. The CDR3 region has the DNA TGTGCCAGCAGCTCGGATTTGGGACATCACACAGATACGCAGTATTTT. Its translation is CASSSDLGHHTDTQYF.

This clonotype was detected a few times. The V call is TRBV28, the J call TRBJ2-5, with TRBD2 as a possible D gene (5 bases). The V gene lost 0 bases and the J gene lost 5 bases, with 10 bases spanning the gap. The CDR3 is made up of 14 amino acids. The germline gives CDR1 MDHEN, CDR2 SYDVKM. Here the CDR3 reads CASSLWPAVETQYF. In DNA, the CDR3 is TGTGCCAGCAGTTTATGGCCAGCGGTCGAGACCCAGTACTTC. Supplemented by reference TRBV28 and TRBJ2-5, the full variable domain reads DVKVTQSSRYLVKRTGEKVFLECVQDMDHENMFWYRQDPGLGLRLIYFSYDVKMKEKGDIPEGYSVSREKKERFSLILESASTNQTSMYLCASSLWPAVETQYFGPGTRLLVL.

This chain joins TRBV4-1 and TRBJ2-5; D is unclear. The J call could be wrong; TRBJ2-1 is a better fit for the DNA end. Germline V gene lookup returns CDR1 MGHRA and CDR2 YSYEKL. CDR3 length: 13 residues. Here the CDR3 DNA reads TGCGCCAGCAGGGGGTCTTTGGCCGATGAGCAGTTCTTC. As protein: CASRGSLADEQFF.

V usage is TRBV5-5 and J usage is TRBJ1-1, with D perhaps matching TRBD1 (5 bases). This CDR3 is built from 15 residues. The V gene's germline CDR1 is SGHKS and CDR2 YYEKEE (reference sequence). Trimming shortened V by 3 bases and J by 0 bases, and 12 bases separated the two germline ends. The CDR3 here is CASSSMAGMNTEAFF. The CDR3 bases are TGTGCCAGCAGCTCGATGGCAGGGATGAACACTGAAGCTTTCTTT.

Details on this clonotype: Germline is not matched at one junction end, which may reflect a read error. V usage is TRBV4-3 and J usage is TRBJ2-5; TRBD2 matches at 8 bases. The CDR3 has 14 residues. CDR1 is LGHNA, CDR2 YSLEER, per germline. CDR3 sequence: CASSQGSGEGSSFF. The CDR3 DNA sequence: TGCGCCAGCAGCCAAGGTAGCGGGGAAGGAAGTTCGTTCTTC.

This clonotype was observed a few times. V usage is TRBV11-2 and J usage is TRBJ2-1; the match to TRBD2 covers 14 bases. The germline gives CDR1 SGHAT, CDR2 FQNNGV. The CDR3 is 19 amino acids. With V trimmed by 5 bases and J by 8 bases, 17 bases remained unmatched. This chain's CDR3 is CASSLLSPTTSGRAHEQFF. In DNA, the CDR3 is TGTGCCAGCAGCCTCCTCTCCCCCACGACTAGCGGGAGGGCCCATGAGCAGTTCTTC. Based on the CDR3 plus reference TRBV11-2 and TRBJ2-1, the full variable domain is EAGVAQSPRYKIIEKRQSVAFWCNPISGHATLYWYQQILGQGPKLLIQFQNNGVVDDSQLPKDRFSAERLKGVDSTLKIQPAKLEDSAVYLCASSLLSPTTSGRAHEQFFGPGTRLTVL.

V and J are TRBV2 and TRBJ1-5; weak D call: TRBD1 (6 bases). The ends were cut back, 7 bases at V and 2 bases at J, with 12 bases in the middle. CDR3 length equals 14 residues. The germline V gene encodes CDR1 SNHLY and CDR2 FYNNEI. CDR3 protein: CASTRGGGNQPQHF. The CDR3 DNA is TGTGCCAGCACCCGAGGGGGTGGCAATCAGCCCCAGCATTTT.

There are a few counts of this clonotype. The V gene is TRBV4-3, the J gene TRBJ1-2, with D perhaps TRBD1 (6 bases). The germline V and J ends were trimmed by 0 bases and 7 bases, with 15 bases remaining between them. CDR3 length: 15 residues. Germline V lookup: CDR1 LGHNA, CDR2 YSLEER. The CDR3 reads CASSQETGPSSGYTF. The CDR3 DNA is TGCGCCAGCAGCCAAGAGACAGGACCGTCTAGTGGCTACACCTTC.

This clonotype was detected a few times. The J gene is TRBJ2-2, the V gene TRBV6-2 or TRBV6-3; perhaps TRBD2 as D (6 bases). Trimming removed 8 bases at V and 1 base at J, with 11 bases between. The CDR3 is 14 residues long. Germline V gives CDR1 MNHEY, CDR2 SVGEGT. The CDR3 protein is CASVRGLNTGELFF. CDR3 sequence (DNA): TGTGCCAGCGTGCGGGGACTGAACACCGGGGAGCTGTTTTTT.

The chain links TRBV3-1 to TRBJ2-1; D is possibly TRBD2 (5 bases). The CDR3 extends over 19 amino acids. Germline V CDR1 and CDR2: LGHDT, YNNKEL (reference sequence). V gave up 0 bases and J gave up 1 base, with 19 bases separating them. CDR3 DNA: TGTGCCAGCAGCCAAGATCATGTTAGCGAGTTTGGATCCTACAATGAGCAGTTCTTC. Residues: CASSQDHVSEFGSYNEQFF.

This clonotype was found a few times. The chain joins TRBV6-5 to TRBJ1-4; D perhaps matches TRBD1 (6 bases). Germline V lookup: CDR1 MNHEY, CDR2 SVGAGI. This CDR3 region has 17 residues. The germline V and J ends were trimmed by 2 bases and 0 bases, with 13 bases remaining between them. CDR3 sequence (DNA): TGTGCCAGCAGTTACGATGGGGGCGCCCCAACTAATGAAAAACTGTTTTTT. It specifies CASSYDGGAPTNEKLFF.

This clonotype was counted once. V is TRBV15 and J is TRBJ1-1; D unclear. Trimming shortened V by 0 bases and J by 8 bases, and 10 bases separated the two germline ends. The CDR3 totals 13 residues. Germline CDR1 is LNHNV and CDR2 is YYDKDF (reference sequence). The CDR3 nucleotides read TGTGCCACCAGCAGAGATTCACAGCTAGAAGCTTTCTTT. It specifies CATSRDSQLEAFF. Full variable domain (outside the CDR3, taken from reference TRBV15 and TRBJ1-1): DAMVIQNPRYQVTQFGKPVTLSCSQTLNHNVMYWYQQKSSQAPKLLFHYYDKDFNNEADTPDNFQSRRPNTSFCFLDIRSPGLGDTAMYLCATSRDSQLEAFFGQGTRLTVV.

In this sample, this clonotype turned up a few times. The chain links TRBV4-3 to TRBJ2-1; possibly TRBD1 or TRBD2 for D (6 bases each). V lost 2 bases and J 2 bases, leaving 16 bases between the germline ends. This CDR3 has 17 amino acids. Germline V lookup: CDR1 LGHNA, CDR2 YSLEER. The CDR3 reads CASSQFLGGGTYNEQFF. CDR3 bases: TGCGCCAGCAGCCAATTTCTAGGGGGAGGCACCTACAATGAGCAGTTCTTC.

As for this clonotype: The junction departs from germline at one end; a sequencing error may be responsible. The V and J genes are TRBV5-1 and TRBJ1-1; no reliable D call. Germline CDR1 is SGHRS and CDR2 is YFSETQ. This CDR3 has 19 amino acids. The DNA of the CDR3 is TGCGCCAGCAGCTTGGTTAGTTCTGTGTGGTCCCCAAAGAACACTGGAGCTTTCTTT. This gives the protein CASSLVSSVWSPKNTGAFF.

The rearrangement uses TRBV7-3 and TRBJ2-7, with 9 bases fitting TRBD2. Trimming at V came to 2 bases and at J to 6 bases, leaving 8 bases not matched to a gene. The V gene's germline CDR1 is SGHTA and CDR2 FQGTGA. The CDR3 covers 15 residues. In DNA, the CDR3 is TGTGCCAGCAGCTTACAACTAGCGGGCACCTGCGAGCAGTACTTC. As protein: CASSLQLAGTCEQYF.

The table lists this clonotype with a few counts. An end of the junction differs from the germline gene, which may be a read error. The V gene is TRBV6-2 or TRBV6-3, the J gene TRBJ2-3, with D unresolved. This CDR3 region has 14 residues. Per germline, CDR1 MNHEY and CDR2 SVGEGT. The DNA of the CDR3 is TGTGCCTGCAGTTACTCGACAAGCACAGATACGCAGTATTTT. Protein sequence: CACSYSTSTDTQYF.

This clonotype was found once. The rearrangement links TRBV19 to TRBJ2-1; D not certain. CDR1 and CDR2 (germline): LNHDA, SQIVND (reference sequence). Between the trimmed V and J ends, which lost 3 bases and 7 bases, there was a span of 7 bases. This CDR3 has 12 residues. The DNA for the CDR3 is TGTGCCAGTAGTATTTCTAGGAATGAGCAGTTCTTC. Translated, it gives CASSISRNEQFF.

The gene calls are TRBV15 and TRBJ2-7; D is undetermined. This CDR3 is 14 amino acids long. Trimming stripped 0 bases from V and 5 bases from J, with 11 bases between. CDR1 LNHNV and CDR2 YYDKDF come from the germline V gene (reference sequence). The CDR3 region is CATSRDRQVHEQYF. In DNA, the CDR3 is TGTGCCACCAGCAGAGATAGGCAGGTTCACGAGCAGTACTTC.

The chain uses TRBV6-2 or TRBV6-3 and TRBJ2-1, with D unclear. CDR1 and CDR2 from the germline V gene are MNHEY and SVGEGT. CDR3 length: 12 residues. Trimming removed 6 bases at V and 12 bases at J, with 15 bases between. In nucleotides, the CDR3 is TGTGCCAGCAGCCTCCCCCCGATGCTGCAGTTCTTC. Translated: CASSLPPMLQFF.

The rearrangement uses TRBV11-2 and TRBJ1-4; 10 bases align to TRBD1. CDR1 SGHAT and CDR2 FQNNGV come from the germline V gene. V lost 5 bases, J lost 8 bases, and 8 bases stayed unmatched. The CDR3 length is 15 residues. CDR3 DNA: TGTGCCAGCAGCACCAGGACAGGGGGGGGCGAAAAACTGTTTTTT. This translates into CASSTRTGGGEKLFF. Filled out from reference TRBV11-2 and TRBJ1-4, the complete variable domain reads EAGVAQSPRYKIIEKRQSVAFWCNPISGHATLYWYQQILGQGPKLLIQFQNNGVVDDSQLPKDRFSAERLKGVDSTLKIQPAKLEDSAVYLCASSTRTGGGEKLFFGSGTQLSVL.

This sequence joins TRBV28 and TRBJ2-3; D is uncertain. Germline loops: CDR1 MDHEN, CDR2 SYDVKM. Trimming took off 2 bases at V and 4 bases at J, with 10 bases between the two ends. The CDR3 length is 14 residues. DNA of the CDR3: TGTGCCAGCAGTTTAAGACTGATCCCAGATACGCAGTATTTT. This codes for CASSLRLIPDTQYF.

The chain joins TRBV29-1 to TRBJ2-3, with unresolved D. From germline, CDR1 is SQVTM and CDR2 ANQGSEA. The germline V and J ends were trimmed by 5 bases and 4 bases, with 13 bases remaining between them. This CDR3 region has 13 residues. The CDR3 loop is CSVRTRLSDTQYF. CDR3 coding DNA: TGCAGCGTTCGCACCAGGCTTTCAGATACGCAGTATTTT.